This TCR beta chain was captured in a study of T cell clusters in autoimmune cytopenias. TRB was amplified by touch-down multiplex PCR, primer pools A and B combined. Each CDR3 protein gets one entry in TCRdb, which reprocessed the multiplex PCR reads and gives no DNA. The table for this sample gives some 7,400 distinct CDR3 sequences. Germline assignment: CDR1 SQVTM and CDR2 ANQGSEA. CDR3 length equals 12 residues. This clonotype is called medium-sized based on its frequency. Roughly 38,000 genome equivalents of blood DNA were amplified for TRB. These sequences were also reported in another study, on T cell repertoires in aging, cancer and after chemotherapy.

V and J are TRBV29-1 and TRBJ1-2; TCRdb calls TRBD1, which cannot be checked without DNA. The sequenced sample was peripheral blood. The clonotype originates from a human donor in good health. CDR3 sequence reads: CSVLRGDYGYTF.